This entry describes one T cell receptor (beta chain). Its antigen is currently unknown. Germline CDR1 and CDR2: MNHEY and SVGAGI. The CDR3 loop spans 16 amino acids. The study made its TRB cDNA libraries by 5' RACE, adding UMI labels. Using the 5' RACE reads, TCRdb records one entry per CDR3 protein without DNA. The record lists around 63,000 distinct CDR3 sequences, of which the ten most abundant hold over 4%. The sorter processed each CD8+ T cell subset in triplicate at roughly 280,000 cells apiece. Phenotypically, naive CD8+ T cells corresponded to CD45RO-CCR7+CD27+CD95-. The record originates from a study of CXCR3-negative and CXCR3-positive naive CD8 T cells. Whole-study context: TRB reads totalled about 150 million, about 1.5 +/- 0.3 million per library.

The study, taken as a whole, reports: Comparison of naive cells showed more hydrophobic TRB CDR3s in CXCR3-positive than in CXCR3-negative naive cells. After cryopreservation, expression of CXCR3 was partially reduced, and most assays were run with fresh PBMCs.

The chain couples TRBV6-5 to TRBJ2-7; the TCRdb D gene call, TRBD2, has no DNA to confirm it. The source of this sequence is a human donor in good health. Some clones in this sample may be carry-over from other donors' samples. The sequenced sample consisted of naive CXCR3+ CD8+ T cells from blood. Noted subset: CD45RO-CCR7+CD27+CD95- naive CD8+ T cells expressing CXCR3 (TNR3+). CDR3 in amino acids: CASSPPAGTSRHEQYF.